The 16 T cell receptor beta chains listed next were all sequenced from one sample in a study of OX40 agonist ivuxolimab in advanced cancers. Libraries came from the immunoSEQ multiplex PCR assay. The source is immuneACCESS, and TCRdb retained only in-frame sequences with V and J called. Part of the clones is not carried over; for the studies checked, unresolved V genes explain less than half of this, and the remainder is unexplained. This sample holds approximately 11,000 clones; 77% were observed only once. The top ten constitute approximately 15% of the sample. This material consisted of CD4+ or CD8+ T cells sorted from blood, taken in a trial of the OX40 agonist ivuxolimab. The receptors were sampled from an adult with an advanced solid tumor such as melanoma, head and neck, liver or kidney cancer.

The gene calls are TRBV27 and TRBJ1-3, with 7 bases aligning to TRBD1. The germline CDR1 and CDR2 sequences are MNHEY and SMNVEV (reference sequence). The CDR3 sequence is 14 residues long. V trimming: 6 bases; J trimming: 0 bases; junction bases outside the gene matches: 2. In nucleotides, the CDR3 is TGTGCCAGCAGGGGACAGAACTCTGGAAACACCATATATTTT. It yields the protein CASRGQNSGNTIYF.

The rearrangement joins TRBV4-2 to TRBJ2-1, with 11 bases lining up with TRBD1. The CDR3 has 16 amino acids. J was trimmed by 1 base and V by 3 bases; bases with no gene match: 2. Germline V gives CDR1 LGHNA, CDR2 YNFKEQ. CDR3 region: CASSQGDRGSYNEQFF. DNA for the CDR3: TGTGCCAGCAGCCAGGGGGACAGGGGGTCCTACAATGAGCAGTTCTTC.

This clone was seen only a few times. The rearrangement uses TRBV5-1 and TRBJ2-3; perhaps TRBD2 as D (5 bases). The CDR3 spans 15 residues. Looked up from germline, CDR1 is SGHRS and CDR2 is YFSETQ. Trimming took off 0 bases at V and 3 bases at J, with 11 bases between the two ends. This chain's CDR3 is CASSLGLGGTDTQYF. The CDR3 DNA follows: TGCGCCAGCAGCTTGGGGCTAGGCGGGACAGATACGCAGTATTTT.

J is TRBJ2-1 and V is TRBV7-9; possibly TRBD2 for D (7 bases). Germline lookup yields CDR1 SEHNR and CDR2 FQNEAQ (reference sequence). V lost 5 bases and J 2 bases, leaving 16 bases between the germline ends. The CDR3 has 16 amino acids. CDR3 bases: TGTGCCAGCAGCCCCAAGGGGGGGGCCCCCTACAATGAGCAGTTCTTC. Its protein is CASSPKGGAPYNEQFF.

In nucleotides, the CDR3 is TGTGCCAGCAGCCAAGAAACCCCGGGGTCCTCCTACGAGCAGTACTTC. The encoded protein is CASSQETPGSSYEQYF. The rearrangement links TRBV4-2 to TRBJ2-7; possibly TRBD2 for D (5 bases). The V end was cut by 0 bases, the J end by 0 bases, with 12 bases between. The germline gives CDR1 LGHNA, CDR2 YNFKEQ. CDR3 length: 16 residues.

The chain is built from TRBV4-1 and TRBJ1-4; D is ambiguous. CDR3 length: 15 residues. Per the germline V gene, CDR1 is MGHRA and CDR2 is YSYEKL. The V and J ends lost 1 base and 3 bases respectively, with 9 bases between them. The CDR3: CASSQVEASNEKLFF. In nucleotides, the CDR3 is TGCGCCAGCAGCCAAGTCGAGGCCTCTAATGAAAAACTGTTTTTT.

The V gene is TRBV19, the J gene TRBJ1-1; TRBD1 matches 9 bases. This CDR3 has 14 residues. Germline V gives CDR1 LNHDA, CDR2 SQIVND (reference sequence). The V and J ends lost 4 bases and 1 base, in that order; junction bases with no gene match: 1. CDR3 DNA sequence: TGTGCCAGTAGTACGGGACAGGGGAACACTGAAGCTTTCTTT. It yields the protein CASSTGQGNTEAFF.

The J gene is TRBJ2-5, the V gene TRBV7-8; 7 bases are a match to TRBD2. There are 14 residues in the CDR3. The germline gives CDR1 SGHVS, CDR2 FQNEAQ. V lost 2 bases, J lost 5 bases, and 5 bases stayed unmatched. CDR3 region: CASSLLADRETQYF. The CDR3 DNA follows: TGTGCCAGCAGCTTACTAGCGGACCGGGAGACCCAGTACTTC.

Judged by abundance, this clone is large (0.1 to 1%). The chain has TRBV6-4 and TRBJ2-6; D ambiguous. The CDR3 extends over 15 amino acids. CDR1 and CDR2 (germline): MRHNA, SNTAGT. V was shortened by 2 bases and J by 1 base, with 6 bases between the two germline ends. The CDR3 region is CASSDKGSGANVLTF. DNA of the CDR3: TGTGCCAGCAGTGACAAGGGTTCTGGGGCCAACGTCCTGACTTTC.

The rearrangement uses TRBV2 and TRBJ2-3, with D perhaps matching TRBD2 (5 bases). Germline-derived CDR1 and CDR2 are SNHLY and FYNNEI. V lost 9 bases and J lost 2, with 12 bases in between. The CDR3 is made up of 13 amino acids. Written as DNA, the CDR3 is TGTGCCAGACCAGCGGATACCACAGATACGCAGTATTTT. This codes for CARPADTTDTQYF.

This chain links TRBV6-1 with TRBJ1-1, with 7 bases lining up with TRBD1. Trimming took 11 bases from V and 8 from J; bases not matched to a gene: 8. CDR1 is MNHNS and CDR2 is SASEGT in the germline V gene. The CDR3 spans 11 residues. The CDR3 spells CAGSTGLEAFF. In DNA form, the CDR3 reads TGTGCCGGATCGACAGGGCTAGAAGCTTTCTTT.

V usage is TRBV5-6 and J usage is TRBJ2-7; D unresolved. This CDR3 spans 12 amino acids. V lost 5 bases, J lost 2 bases, and 8 bases lay in between. Per the germline V gene, CDR1 is SGHDT and CDR2 is YYEEEE. CDR3 in DNA: TGTGCCAGCAGTCTGACCACCTACGAGCAGTACTTC. This translates into CASSLTTYEQYF.

The genes are TRBV27 and TRBJ2-7; D remains ambiguous. The CDR3 runs 12 residues. Germline V gene data show CDR1 as MNHEY and CDR2 as SMNVEV (reference sequence). V was trimmed by 11 bases and J by 1 base, leaving 12 bases between them. DNA for the CDR3: TGTGCCGTGGGGATAAATTCCTACGAGCAGTACTTC. It specifies CAVGINSYEQYF.

This chain connects TRBV30 to TRBJ2-7; 7 bases match TRBD1. V lost 4 bases, J lost 3 bases, and 9 bases stayed unmatched. This CDR3 has 14 amino acids. Per germline, CDR1 GTSNPN and CDR2 SVGIG (reference sequence). Written as DNA, the CDR3 is TGTGCCTGGAATAGGGGGACAGAGGTCTACGAGCAGTACTTC. It encodes CAWNRGTEVYEQYF. The variable domain in full, with the rest retrieved from reference TRBV30 and TRBJ2-7, is SQTIHQWPATLVQPVGSPLSLECTVEGTSNPNLYWYRQAAGRGLQLLFYSVGIGQISSEVPQNLSASRPQDRQFILSSKKLLLSDSGFYLCAWNRGTEVYEQYFGPGTRLTVT.

The CDR3 bases are TGCGCCAGCAGCAGGGCAGGGGCCTTGGGGGGGACCCAGTACTTC. Residues: CASSRAGALGGTQYF. The chain recombines TRBV5-1 with TRBJ2-5; TRBD1 or TRBD2 may be the D gene (6 bases each). The ends were cut back, 4 bases at V and 7 bases at J, with 20 bases in the middle. This CDR3 comprises 15 residues. Per the germline V gene, CDR1 is SGHRS and CDR2 is YFSETQ.

This clone showed up just once. This chain uses TRBV6-1 with TRBJ1-4; maybe TRBD1 (6 bases). Germline CDR1 MNHNS, CDR2 SASEGT. Trimming cost V 4 bases and J 7 bases, with 19 bases left between them. The CDR3 extends over 16 amino acids. The CDR3 nucleotides are TGTGCCAGCAGTGCCCGACGGCTAGGGGGGGGTGAAAAACTGTTTTTT. Protein: CASSARRLGGGEKLFF.